This T cell receptor (beta chain) appears in the sequencing data of a study of breast tumors, draining lymph nodes, adjacent tissues. Study-wide findings and caveats: The data were judged consistent with most tumor T cells coming from lymph node and expanding in tumor.

Germline CDR1 and CDR2: DFQATT and SNEGSKA (reference sequence). The CDR3 consists of 13 residues. With V trimmed by 7 bases and J by 4 bases, 3 bases remained unmatched. In the case of this clonotype: Its antigen remains unknown.

TCRdb recomputed calls from the multiplex PCR reads with MiXCR, one row per CDR3 protein. The sample contains about 13,000 distinct CDR3 sequences, roughly half of which appear only once. Sequenced: tumor-adjacent breast tissue. This TCR derives from a female donor with breast cancer. Some clones in this sample may be carry-over from other donors' samples. The chain is built from TRBV20-1 and TRBJ2-1; 11 bases fit TRBD2. Here the CDR3 reads CSVGTSGYNEQFF. In DNA, the CDR3 is TGCAGTGTCGGGACTAGCGGTTACAATGAGCAGTTCTTC.